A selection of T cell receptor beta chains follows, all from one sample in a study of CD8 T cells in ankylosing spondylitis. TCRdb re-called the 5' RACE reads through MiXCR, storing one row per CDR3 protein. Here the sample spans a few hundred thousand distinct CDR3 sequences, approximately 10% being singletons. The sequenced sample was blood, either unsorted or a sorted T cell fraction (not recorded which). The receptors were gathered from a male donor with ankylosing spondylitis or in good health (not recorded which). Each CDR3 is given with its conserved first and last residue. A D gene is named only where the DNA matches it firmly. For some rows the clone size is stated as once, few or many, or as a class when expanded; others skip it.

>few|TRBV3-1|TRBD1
CASSQESPGGATNEKLFF
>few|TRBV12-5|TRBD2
CASGLSREGRRNEQFF
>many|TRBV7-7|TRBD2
CASAGLIFADTQYF
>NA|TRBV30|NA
CAWSSGAGANVLTF
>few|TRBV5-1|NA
CASSMEGQDYGYTF
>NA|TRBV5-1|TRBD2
CASSLVAGATQETQYF
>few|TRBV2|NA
CASRSAAYQPQHF
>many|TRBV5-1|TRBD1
CASSGWTGASQETQYF
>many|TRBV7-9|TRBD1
CASSGGTGQRNQPQHF
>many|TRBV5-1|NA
CASSLLGPSNTGELFF
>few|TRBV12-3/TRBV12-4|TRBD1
CASSFRGQAYEQYF
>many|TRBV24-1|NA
CATSAKFFGQETQYF
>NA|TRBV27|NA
CASTTVGGGNQPQHF
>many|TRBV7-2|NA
CASSEGGEVGAFF
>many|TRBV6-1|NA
CASSERSWEQFF
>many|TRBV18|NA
CASSPYQETQYF
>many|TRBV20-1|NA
CSARAGGKTQYF
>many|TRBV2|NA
CASSVSRDTEAFF
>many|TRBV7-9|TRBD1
CASSRDSPANYGYTF
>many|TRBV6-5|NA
CASSYGTGVSNTEAFF
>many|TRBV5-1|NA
CASSPPSNEQFF
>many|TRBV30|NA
CAWSPTRGEQYF
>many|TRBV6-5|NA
CASSYSPLSELYNEQFF
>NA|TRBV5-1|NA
CASSLDRVPGELFF
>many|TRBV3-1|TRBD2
CASSQDVASGNEQFF
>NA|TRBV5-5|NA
CASSDPTGGNEKLFF
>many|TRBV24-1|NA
CATSGAARNTGELFF
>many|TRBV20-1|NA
CSAPRLYEQFF
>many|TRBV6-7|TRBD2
CATIDGLVSMRSGANVLTF
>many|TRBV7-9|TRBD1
CASSSRQGRTEAFF
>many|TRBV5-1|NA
CASSLAEGNYGEQYF
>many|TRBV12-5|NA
CASGLIPGVQETQYF
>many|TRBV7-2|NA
CASSVAATYEQYF
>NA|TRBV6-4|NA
CATERRAGTGELFF
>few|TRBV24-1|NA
CATSGAQGAGRSTGELFF
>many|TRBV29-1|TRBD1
CSVDLDRGRDTF
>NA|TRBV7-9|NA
CASSSGQTPDTDTQYF
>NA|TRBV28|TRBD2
CASIRGTNVGNEQFF
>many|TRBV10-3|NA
CAISDQKNSGNTIYF
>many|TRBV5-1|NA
CASSLTGAEQYF
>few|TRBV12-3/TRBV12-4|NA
CASSPGRNQPQHF
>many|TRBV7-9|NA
CASSSGQIQYF
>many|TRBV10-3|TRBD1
CAISPPGQGAYEQFF
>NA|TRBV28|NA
CASSNLGDSNQPQHF
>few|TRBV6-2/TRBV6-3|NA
CASRGLRESSYNEQFF
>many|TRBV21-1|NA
CASSKTTPRQGLMETQYF
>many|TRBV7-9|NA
CASSKDAGDTQYF
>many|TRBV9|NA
CASSVDQRNSPLHF
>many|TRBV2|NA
CASSAKGSSQPQHF
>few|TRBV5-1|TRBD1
CASSVRDRGPYEQYF
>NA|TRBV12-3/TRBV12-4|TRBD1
CASSFGDRHNSPLHF
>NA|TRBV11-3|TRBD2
CASSLGGGGAAYTQYF